This TCR beta chain comes out of a study of blood T cell repertoires in COVID-19. About the research overall: T cells, B-cell-depleted T cells, or PBMCs provided the cDNA or gDNA that served as material.

This clone was observed a single time. Data came from immunoSEQ multiplex PCR; TCRdb stores just in-frame clones and leaves some out. Of 250,000 to 400,000 clones listed, roughly 88% are singletons. The Seattle patients, enrolled during active infection, were followed longitudinally. This TCR derives from a woman aged 30 to 39 with COVID-19, enrolled during active disease. Sequencing input: peripheral blood.

This CDR3 is CASSLSAFSRARSTDTQYF. The DNA for the CDR3 is TGTGCCAGCAGCTTGTCCGCTTTCTCTCGAGCGCGAAGCACAGATACGCAGTATTTT. The chain links TRBV5-4 to TRBJ2-3; the D is unclear. Trimming shortened V by 1 base and J by 0 bases, and 21 bases separated the two germline ends. Looked up from germline, CDR1 is SGHNT and CDR2 is YYREEE (reference sequence). The CDR3 length is 19 residues.